What follows are 9 T cell receptor beta chains derived from one specimen sequenced in a study of read filtering for tumor transcriptome and immune sequencing. From approximately 400 ng of RNA, a library with molecular barcoded alpha/delta and beta/gamma adaptors was made. Each CDR3 protein is one row after TCRdb ran MiXCR on the reads. The sample has roughly 69,000 distinct CDR3 sequences, approximately 15% seen once. Source material: a population of CD138-negative cells sorted from bone marrow. Every receptor here comes from a donor aged 40 or over with multiple myeloma.

In this sample, this clonotype turned up many times. One end of the junction varies from germline; a read error may be responsible. The gene calls are TRBV5-1 and TRBJ1-4; no clear D. The germline V gene has CDR1 SGHRS and CDR2 YFSETQ. The CDR3 contains 14 residues. The CDR3 loop reads CASSLEQPNEKLFF. DNA for the CDR3: TGCGCCAGCAGTTTGGAACAGCCTAATGAAAAACTGTTTTTT.

The V and J genes are TRBV5-1 and TRBJ2-3; no reliable D call. Trimming took off 0 bases at V and 1 base at J, with 6 bases between the two ends. Germline V CDR1 and CDR2: SGHRS, YFSETQ. CDR3 length: 14 residues. The CDR3 DNA follows: TGCGCCAGCAGCTTGGATCGGGGCACAGATACGCAGTATTTT. This codes for CASSLDRGTDTQYF.

This clonotype occurred a few times. The J gene is TRBJ2-2, the V gene TRBV20-1; D might be TRBD2 (6 bases). This CDR3 is built from 15 residues. V lost 1 base and J 1 base, leaving 10 bases between the germline ends. Germline-derived CDR1 and CDR2 are DFQATT and SNEGSKA (reference sequence). CDR3 bases: TGCAGTGCTAGAGCAGCGGGCGGGAACACCGGGGAGCTGTTTTTT. Protein: CSARAAGGNTGELFF.

V and J are TRBV29-1 and TRBJ1-2, with D maybe TRBD1 (5 bases). Trimming pared 4 bases from V and 4 bases from J, leaving 10 bases between. Germline CDR1 and CDR2: SQVTM and ANQGSEA. The CDR3 is made up of 12 amino acids. The CDR3 DNA reads TGCAGCGTTGCGGACGGGGGCTATGGCTACACCTTC. This translates into CSVADGGYGYTF.

The sample holds many counts of this clonotype. The V gene is TRBV12-3 or TRBV12-4, the J gene TRBJ2-1; 8 positions match TRBD1. The CDR3 spans 15 residues. The V segment lost 5 bases and the J segment 7 bases; nucleotides outside the gene matches: 10. This CDR3 reads CASSPQGVLWNEQFF. CDR3 DNA sequence: TGTGCCAGCAGTCCACAGGGGGTCCTTTGGAATGAGCAGTTCTTC.

As concerns this clonotype: Given a much more abundant clone one base away, this may be a read error. V gene TRBV5-1 combines with J gene TRBJ2-1; possibly TRBD1 for D (6 bases). The germline gives CDR1 SGHRS, CDR2 YFSETQ. The CDR3 covers 15 residues. The chain's CDR3 is CASSRTGTSYNKQFF. The DNA of the CDR3 is TGCGCCAGCAGCAGGACCGGGACATCTTACAATAAGCAGTTCTTC.

There are many counts of this clonotype. The chain is built from TRBV12-3 or TRBV12-4 and TRBJ1-2; D is possibly TRBD1 (5 bases). The V end lost 4 bases, the J end lost 4 bases, and 16 bases lay between the germline ends. The CDR3 length is 15 residues. The CDR3 DNA is TGTGCCAGCAGTTCTCTGGGGGGACTCATCTATGGCTACACCTTC. Its translation: CASSSLGGLIYGYTF.

This clonotype has ten or more counts. This sequence joins TRBV20-1 and TRBJ1-2; a weak D match, TRBD1 (6 bases). Trimming cost V 4 bases and J 3 bases, with 21 bases left between them. CDR1 and CDR2 (germline): DFQATT, SNEGSKA (reference sequence). The CDR3 contains 16 residues. The CDR3 region is CSATGNTGWGDYGYTF. CDR3 DNA: TGCAGTGCTACCGGGAACACAGGGTGGGGGGACTATGGCTACACCTTC.

The sample holds many counts of this clonotype. This rearrangement joins TRBV19 to TRBJ2-7; possibly TRBD1 for D (6 bases). Germline values: CDR1 LNHDA, CDR2 SQIVND (reference sequence). The CDR3 spans 14 residues. V was trimmed by 6 bases and J by 5 bases, leaving 17 bases between them. In nucleotides, the CDR3 is TGTGCCAGTAGGCAAATGGGCGGACAGCACGAGCAGTACTTC. Its protein is CASRQMGGQHEQYF.